The next 8 T cell receptor beta chains were all read from a single sample in a study of T cells of healthy individuals. TCRdb re-called the 5' RACE reads with MiXCR, one entry per CDR3 protein. Of 40,000 to 60,000 distinct CDR3 sequences in the sample, roughly 15% were seen once. All receptors derive from a human donor in good health.

This clonotype occurred many times. The chain couples TRBV4-3 to TRBJ2-3, with D uncertain. CDR1 is LGHNA and CDR2 is YSLEER in the germline V gene. V lost 3 bases, J lost 1 base, and 8 bases lay in between. The CDR3 sequence is 14 residues long. The CDR3 region is CASSHQIRTDTQYF. The DNA for the CDR3 is TGCGCCAGCAGCCACCAAATCCGCACAGATACGCAGTATTTT.

This clonotype was recorded a few times. The rearrangement joins TRBV3-2 to TRBJ1-4. TRBV3-2 is designated a pseudogene. The CDR3 length is 16 residues. The chain's CDR3 is CASSLPRSDFSEKLFF. In DNA, the CDR3 is TGTGCCAGCAGCCTCCCCCGCTCGGACTTCAGTGAAAAACTGTTTTTT.

This sequence joins TRBV6-5 and TRBJ1-1; no definite D call. The CDR3 runs to 14 residues. From germline, CDR1 is MNHEY and CDR2 SVGAGI. V was trimmed by 2 bases and J by 3 bases, leaving 10 bases between them. The chain's CDR3 is CASSYAPGDTEAFF. The DNA for the CDR3 is TGTGCCAGCAGTTACGCCCCTGGTGACACTGAAGCTTTCTTT.

This clonotype was recorded a few times. The chain links TRBV6-1 to TRBJ2-7; D unresolved. The CDR3 has 12 residues. Germline CDR1 is MNHNS and CDR2 is SASEGT. V lost 2 bases and J 12 bases, leaving 14 bases between the germline ends. CDR3 sequence reads: CASSEYDIYRYF. For the CDR3, the DNA is TGTGCCAGCAGTGAATACGACATCTACCGGTACTTC.

This clonotype was counted ten times or more. The rearrangement uses TRBV20-1 and TRBJ2-5, with D perhaps matching TRBD2 (7 bases). CDR1 and CDR2 (germline): DFQATT, SNEGSKA (reference sequence). This CDR3 has 13 amino acids. Trimming pared 2 bases from V and 4 bases from J, leaving 11 bases between. CDR3 in DNA: TGCAGTGCTAGAACGGGGGGCCGAGAGACCCAGTACTTC. Its protein is CSARTGGRETQYF.

This clonotype was seen repeatedly, ten times or more. The chain carries TRBV20-1 and TRBJ2-7, with TRBD2 matching 7 bases. CDR3 length: 13 amino acids. After removal of 4 bases from V and 2 bases from J, the junction contained 5 bases not matched to a gene. Germline values: CDR1 DFQATT, CDR2 SNEGSKA (reference sequence). CDR3 in DNA: TGCAGTGCTACCGAGCGGGGCCCCTACGAGCAGTACTTC. Translation gives CSATERGPYEQYF.

This clonotype was detected a few times. The V call is TRBV12-3 or TRBV12-4, the J call TRBJ2-5; 7 bases align to TRBD2. The CDR3 is made up of 14 amino acids. V was pared by 1 base and J by 5 bases, with 4 bases of the junction left unmatched. Here the CDR3 reads CASSLGLAAETQYF. The CDR3 region has the DNA TGTGCCAGCAGTTTAGGTCTAGCGGCGGAGACCCAGTACTTC.

The table lists this clonotype with a few counts. The V gene is TRBV27, the J gene TRBJ2-3; 10 nucleotides agree with TRBD2. The CDR3 length is 15 residues. Germline CDR1 and CDR2: MNHEY and SMNVEV (reference sequence). V was pared by 3 bases and J by 8 bases, with 8 bases of the junction left unmatched. CDR3 protein: CASSLLAGDAATQYF. DNA of the CDR3: TGTGCCAGCAGTTTGCTAGCGGGGGACGCAGCTACGCAGTATTTT.